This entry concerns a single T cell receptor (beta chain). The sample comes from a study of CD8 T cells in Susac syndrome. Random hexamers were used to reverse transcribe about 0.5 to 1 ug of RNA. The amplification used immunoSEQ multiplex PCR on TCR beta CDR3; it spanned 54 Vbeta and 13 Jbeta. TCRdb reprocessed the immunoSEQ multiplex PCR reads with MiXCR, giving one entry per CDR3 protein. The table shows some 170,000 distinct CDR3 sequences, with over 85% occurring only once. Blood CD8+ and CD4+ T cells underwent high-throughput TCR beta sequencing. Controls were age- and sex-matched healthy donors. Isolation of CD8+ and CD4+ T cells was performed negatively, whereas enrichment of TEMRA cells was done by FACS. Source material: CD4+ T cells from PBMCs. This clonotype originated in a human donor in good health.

For the CDR3, the DNA is TGCAGCGCTGGAGGGGCTAGCGGGGAGACCCAGTACTTC. It yields the protein CSAGGASGETQYF. The V gene is TRBV29-1, the J gene TRBJ2-5; TRBD2 matches 8 bases. CDR1 is SQVTM, CDR2 ANQGSEA, per germline. The CDR3 length is 13 residues. With V trimmed by 7 bases and J by 5 bases, 9 bases remained unmatched.